The next 31 T cell receptor beta chains were all read from a single sample in a study of cytomegalovirus exposure and HLA in healthy donors (dated by TCRdb to about 2017). The library was obtained by the immunoSEQ multiplex PCR assay. For the multiplex PCR, a mixture combining 60 forward primers for TCR Vbeta segments and 13 reverse primers for TCR Jbeta segments was used. The table comes from immuneACCESS by way of TCRdb, which keeps in-frame sequences with V and J called. Part of the clones is missing from these tables; in studies checked, under half for an unresolved V gene and the rest for unknown reasons. Counted in this sample were 130,000 or so clones; over 70% of them appeared once. About 1.5% of the sample goes to the ten largest clones. Sequencing was carried out using PBMCs. Receptors were obtained from a woman aged 18-29 years in good health and CMV-seronegative.

V gene TRBV6-1 combines with J gene TRBJ1-1; maybe TRBD1 (5 bases). V shed 7 bases and J shed 8 bases, with 11 bases lying between them. The CDR3 is made up of 11 amino acids. Germline V gene data show CDR1 as MNHNS and CDR2 as SASEGT. CDR3 DNA sequence: TGTGCCAGCACGGGGGGAAGGGAAGCTTTCTTT. It specifies CASTGGREAFF.

V and J are TRBV5-4 and TRBJ2-1, with 9 bases lining up with TRBD2. Germline trimming cut 0 bases from V and 9 bases from J; bases unmatched to any gene: 7. The CDR3 has 15 amino acids. From germline, CDR1 is SGHNT and CDR2 YYREEE (reference sequence). The CDR3 DNA reads TGTGCCAGCAGCTTGGATAGCGGGAGCTCTGGTGAGCAGTTCTTC. This sequence encodes CASSLDSGSSGEQFF.

The chain is built from TRBV5-4 and TRBJ1-2; D remains unclear. Trimming removed 0 bases at V and 7 bases at J, with 7 bases between. From germline, CDR1 is SGHNT and CDR2 YYREEE (reference sequence). The CDR3 runs to 12 residues. In DNA, the CDR3 is TGTGCCAGCAGCTTGGCCCGCAGTGGCTACACCTTC. Encoded protein: CASSLARSGYTF.

This sequence joins TRBV7-9 and TRBJ1-3, with TRBD1 identical over 11 bases. This CDR3 is built from 16 residues. The V segment lost 5 bases and the J segment 4 bases; nucleotides outside the gene matches: 7. Germline V lookup: CDR1 SEHNR, CDR2 FQNEAQ (reference sequence). The CDR3 DNA reads as TGTGCCAGCAGCGTTGGACAGGGGGCGAAAGGAAACACCATATATTTT. This gives the protein CASSVGQGAKGNTIYF.

Only one count was recorded for this clone. The V call is TRBV18, the J call TRBJ1-5; 10 positions agree with TRBD1. CDR3 size: 14 residues. Per germline, CDR1 KGHSH and CDR2 LQKENI. V shed 6 bases and J 5 bases; nucleotides not matched to a gene: 4. In DNA, the CDR3 is TGTGCCAGCTCGACCGGGACAGGGGATCAGCCCCAGCATTTT. It codes for CASSTGTGDQPQHF.

This clone was recorded once. CDR3 bases: TGTGCCAGCAGTGATTTGCGGGGACCCTACGAGCAGTACTTC. It is translated as CASSDLRGPYEQYF. The V and J genes are TRBV2 and TRBJ2-7; D might be TRBD2 (6 bases). Trimming stripped 3 bases from V and 2 bases from J, with 11 bases between. The germline V gene encodes CDR1 SNHLY and CDR2 FYNNEI. This CDR3 region has 14 residues. The complete variable domain, with remaining parts taken from reference TRBV2 and TRBJ2-7, reads EPEVTQTPSHQVTQMGQEVILRCVPISNHLYFYWYRQILGQKVEFLVSFYNNEISEKSEIFDDQFSVERPDGSNFTLKIRSTKLEDSAMYFCASSDLRGPYEQYFGPGTRLTVT.

The rearrangement joins TRBV5-4 to TRBJ2-1; D may be TRBD2 (5 bases). Germline V gene data show CDR1 as SGHNT and CDR2 as YYREEE (reference sequence). The CDR3 extends over 16 amino acids. Trimming shortened V by 5 bases and J by 8 bases, and 23 bases separated the two germline ends. CDR3: CASSSTLTTSFDEQFF. The CDR3 DNA is TGTGCCAGCAGTTCTACCCTCACTACTAGTTTCGATGAGCAGTTCTTC.

In its sample, this clone was seen a few times. The rearrangement joins TRBV5-4 to TRBJ1-1; 7 bases align to TRBD1. With V trimmed by 3 bases and J by 3 bases, 11 bases remained unmatched. The CDR3 contains 16 residues. The germline V gene encodes CDR1 SGHNT and CDR2 YYREEE (reference sequence). The CDR3 region has the DNA TGTGCCAGCAGCTGGCCGGGACAGCCATCCCACACTGAAGCTTTCTTT. Translating it yields CASSWPGQPSHTEAFF. The variable domain in full, with the rest retrieved from reference TRBV5-4 and TRBJ1-1, is ETGVTQSPTHLIKTRGQQVTLRCSSQSGHNTVSWYQQALGQGPQFIFQYYREEENGRGNFPPRFSGLQFPNYSSELNVNALELDDSALYLCASSWPGQPSHTEAFFGQGTRLTVV.

V and J are TRBV7-2 and TRBJ1-4; no clear D gene. V shed 5 bases and J shed 4 bases, with 5 bases lying between them. The CDR3 has 12 residues. The germline V gene encodes CDR1 SGHTA and CDR2 FQGNSA. The CDR3 reads CASSLNNEKLFF. The DNA for the CDR3 is TGTGCCAGCAGCCTTAATAATGAAAAACTGTTTTTT.

The chain recombines TRBV6-1 with TRBJ2-7; 8 bases agree with TRBD2. With 3 bases clipped from V and 5 bases from J, the junction kept 12 bases outside the gene matches. The V gene's germline CDR1 is MNHNS and CDR2 SASEGT. CDR3 size: 16 residues. This chain's CDR3 is CASSDYGGRRGDEQYF. CDR3 in DNA: TGTGCCAGCAGTGATTACGGCGGGAGGCGGGGGGACGAGCAGTACTTC.

The gene calls are TRBV19 and TRBJ1-2; tentative D call: TRBD1 (5 bases). Germline CDR1 is LNHDA and CDR2 is SQIVND (reference sequence). V was cut by 5 bases and J by 2 bases, with 15 bases left in between. The CDR3 runs 15 residues. The CDR3 reads CASSLTGLLNYGYTF. The CDR3 bases are TGTGCCAGTAGTTTAACGGGACTCCTAAACTATGGCTACACCTTC.

The chain carries TRBV19 and TRBJ1-4; TRBD1 matches 8 bases. Germline CDR1 and CDR2: LNHDA and SQIVND (reference sequence). The junction had 3 bases not matched to a gene; V was cut back by 4 bases and J by 5 bases. CDR3 length equals 14 residues. CDR3 DNA sequence: TGTGCCAGTAGTACCCGGACAGGGAATGAAAAACTGTTTTTT. This translates into CASSTRTGNEKLFF.

The V gene is TRBV30, the J gene TRBJ1-3; TRBD1 is a possible D gene (5 bases). Trimming removed 2 bases from V and 0 bases from J, with 14 bases in between. This CDR3 is built from 16 residues. CDR1 is GTSNPN, CDR2 SVGIG, per germline (reference sequence). CDR3 nucleotides: TGTGCCTGGAGTCACGGGGGGAGACTCTCTGGAAACACCATATATTTT. The encoded protein is CAWSHGGRLSGNTIYF. Using reference TRBV30 and TRBJ1-3 for the parts outside the CDR3, the full variable domain is SQTIHQWPATLVQPVGSPLSLECTVEGTSNPNLYWYRQAAGRGLQLLFYSVGIGQISSEVPQNLSASRPQDRQFILSSKKLLLSDSGFYLCAWSHGGRLSGNTIYFGEGSWLTVV.

The chain has TRBV5-4 and TRBJ1-1; no definite D call. This CDR3 comprises 12 residues. Germline V lookup: CDR1 SGHNT, CDR2 YYREEE (reference sequence). Deletions cut 5 bases from V and 1 base from J, with 6 bases between. CDR3 protein: CASRAGNTEAFF. The DNA of the CDR3 is TGTGCCAGCAGGGCAGGGAACACTGAAGCTTTCTTT.

This chain joins TRBV5-1 and TRBJ2-7, with D possibly TRBD1 on 6 matching bases. Germline V CDR1 and CDR2: SGHRS, YFSETQ. The CDR3 consists of 14 residues. Trimming stripped 5 bases from V and 2 bases from J, with 14 bases between. The CDR3 spells CASSYTGPTYEQYF. The CDR3 bases are TGCGCCAGCAGTTACACAGGGCCCACCTACGAGCAGTACTTC. Combining the CDR3 with reference TRBV5-1 and TRBJ2-7 gives the whole variable domain KAGVTQTPRYLIKTRGQQVTLSCSPISGHRSVSWYQQTPGQGLQFLFEYFSETQRNKGNFPGRFSGRQFSNSRSEMNVSTLELGDSALYLCASSYTGPTYEQYFGPGTRLTVT.

The chain recombines TRBV6-1 with TRBJ1-6, with 7 bases lining up with TRBD1. V lost 4 bases and J lost 14; bases outside the gene matches: 11. The CDR3 runs to 14 residues. Germline-derived CDR1 and CDR2 are MNHNS and SASEGT. The CDR3 DNA reads TGTGCCAGCAGTGCAGGGACAGCGCATCGGGCCCTCCACTTT. Translation gives CASSAGTAHRALHF.

The chain joins TRBV29-1 to TRBJ2-5; TRBD1 aligns across 8 bases. V shed 3 bases, J shed 2 bases, and the junction held 5 bases outside the gene matches. This CDR3 is built from 14 residues. CDR1 and CDR2 (germline): SQVTM, ANQGSEA. The CDR3 bases are TGCAGCGTTGATGGGACAGGAAAACAAGAGACCCAGTACTTC. Amino acids: CSVDGTGKQETQYF.

V gene TRBV11-2 combines with J gene TRBJ1-1; tentative D call: TRBD1 (5 bases). The germline V gene has CDR1 SGHAT and CDR2 FQNNGV. The CDR3 is made up of 11 amino acids. V shed 4 bases and J shed 10 bases, with 10 bases lying between them. The CDR3 coding sequence is TGTGCCAGCAGCTCAGGCAGGGTAGCTTTCTTT. Translating it yields CASSSGRVAFF.

The CDR3 coding sequence is TGTGCCAGCAGTCCGGGAGGGGCCGGGGAGCTGTTTTTT. This translates into CASSPGGAGELFF. The V gene is TRBV7-9, the J gene TRBJ2-2, with 8 bases lining up with TRBD2. The CDR3 is 13 amino acids. CDR1 and CDR2 (germline): SEHNR, FQNEAQ (reference sequence). V lost 6 bases, J lost 6 bases, and 3 bases stayed unmatched.

CDR3 nucleotide sequence: TGTGCCAGCAGCTTAGGGGGGTGGACTAGTAGGGAGCAGTACTTC. It is translated as CASSLGGWTSREQYF. The J gene is TRBJ2-7, the V gene TRBV7-2, with 7 nucleotides matching TRBD2. Per germline, CDR1 SGHTA and CDR2 FQGNSA. CDR3 length: 15 residues. Trimming cost V 1 base and J 7 bases; bases outside gene matches: 10.

This clone was detected only a few times. The genes are TRBV29-1 and TRBJ2-3; D ambiguous. This CDR3 comprises 13 residues. Trimming took 0 bases from V and 3 from J, leaving 7 bases between them. CDR1 is SQVTM and CDR2 is ANQGSEA in the germline V gene. The CDR3 here is CSVEDPETDTQYF. CDR3 in DNA: TGCAGCGTTGAAGATCCTGAGACAGATACGCAGTATTTT.

The chain has TRBV6-1 and TRBJ1-2; TRBD1 is a possible D gene (5 bases). Trimming took off 0 bases at V and 8 bases at J, with 16 bases between the two ends. The germline V gene has CDR1 MNHNS and CDR2 SASEGT. This CDR3 has 15 amino acids. CDR3: CASSEAGRDADGYTF. CDR3 sequence (DNA): TGTGCCAGCAGTGAAGCAGGCAGGGATGCTGACGGCTACACCTTC.

The chain recombines TRBV19 with TRBJ1-5; D uncertain. Germline lookup yields CDR1 LNHDA and CDR2 SQIVND (reference sequence). The CDR3 consists of 15 residues. V lost 1 base, J lost 0 bases, and 7 bases lay in between. CDR3 sequence (DNA): TGTGCCAGTAGTATAGCCAGACATAGCAATCAGCCCCAGCATTTT. Translating gives CASSIARHSNQPQHF.

This clone was seen a few times. The chain links TRBV11-2 to TRBJ2-4; TRBD1 agrees at 11 bases. In germline, CDR1 is SGHAT, CDR2 FQNNGV. The CDR3 runs to 15 residues. Losses at the gene ends were 0 bases for V and 8 bases for J; bases not matched to a gene: 3. For the CDR3, the DNA is TGTGCCAGCAGCTTAGATCCGGGACAGGGGGACATTCAGTACTTC. Its protein product is CASSLDPGQGDIQYF. Combining the CDR3 with reference TRBV11-2 and TRBJ2-4 gives the whole variable domain EAGVAQSPRYKIIEKRQSVAFWCNPISGHATLYWYQQILGQGPKLLIQFQNNGVVDDSQLPKDRFSAERLKGVDSTLKIQPAKLEDSAVYLCASSLDPGQGDIQYFGAGTRLSVL.

This chain uses TRBV27 with TRBJ2-7; 9 nucleotides align to TRBD2. This CDR3 contains 15 residues. The trim removed 2 bases at V and 2 bases at J, leaving 4 bases unmatched. From germline, CDR1 is MNHEY and CDR2 SMNVEV (reference sequence). CDR3 sequence reads: CASSLVAGVPYEQYF. The DNA of the CDR3 is TGTGCCAGCAGTTTAGTAGCGGGAGTCCCCTACGAGCAGTACTTC.

The V call is TRBV15, the J call TRBJ2-5; D is perhaps TRBD2 (5 bases). V was shortened by 4 bases and J by 11 bases, with 20 bases between the two germline ends. The CDR3 is made up of 14 amino acids. The germline V gene has CDR1 LNHNV and CDR2 YYDKDF (reference sequence). The CDR3 reads CATSMGRNSGEQYF. The CDR3 region has the DNA TGTGCCACCAGCATGGGCCGAAATTCTGGGGAGCAGTACTTC.

This clone occurred a few times. The gene calls are TRBV7-9 and TRBJ1-4; TRBD1 might be the D (6 bases). The CDR3 runs to 16 residues. Trimming left V 4 bases short and J 8 bases short, with 20 bases between. CDR1 SEHNR and CDR2 FQNEAQ come from the germline V gene (reference sequence). The CDR3 spells CASSSTGTEKSEKLFF. Written as DNA, the CDR3 is TGTGCCAGCAGCTCCACAGGGACGGAGAAGAGCGAAAAACTGTTTTTT.

CDR3 in DNA: TGTGCCAGCAGCCTTACAGGCCGCGGCGAGCAGTACTTC. This codes for CASSLTGRGEQYF. The chain has TRBV6-1 and TRBJ2-7, with a weak D call TRBD1 (5 bases). The germline V gene has CDR1 MNHNS and CDR2 SASEGT. V was cut by 6 bases and J by 6 bases, with 15 bases left in between. The CDR3 consists of 13 residues.

The chain links TRBV18 to TRBJ1-1; 7 bases line up with TRBD1. V trimming: 6 bases; J trimming: 8 bases; junction bases outside the gene matches: 6. The CDR3 extends over 12 amino acids. The germline CDR1 and CDR2 sequences are KGHSH and LQKENI. The CDR3 bases are TGTGCCAGCTCGCCAGACAGGGACGAAGCTTTCTTT. The encoded protein is CASSPDRDEAFF.

The rearrangement uses TRBV29-1 and TRBJ2-2; 10 bases are shared with TRBD2. CDR3 size: 14 residues. CDR1 is SQVTM and CDR2 is ANQGSEA in the germline V gene. After removal of 5 bases from V and 1 base from J, the junction contained 1 base not matched to a gene. The CDR3: CSVLAGGNTGELFF. Written as DNA, the CDR3 is TGCAGCGTTTTAGCGGGGGGGAACACCGGGGAGCTGTTTTTT.

The chain carries TRBV5-4 and TRBJ2-3, with D possibly TRBD2 on 5 matching bases. Trimming shortened V by 5 bases and J by 5 bases, and 18 bases separated the two germline ends. Germline V gene data show CDR1 as SGHNT and CDR2 as YYREEE (reference sequence). The CDR3 sequence is 15 residues long. The CDR3 reads CASRGYSVPGDTQYF. DNA for the CDR3: TGTGCCAGCAGGGGATATAGCGTACCGGGAGATACGCAGTATTTT.